Listed below are T cell receptor beta chains from one sample, sequenced in a study of T cells in Graves' hyperthyroidism and ophthalmopathy. MiXCR, run by TCRdb on the multiplex PCR reads, gives a single entry per CDR3 protein. The top ten clones hold roughly a third of a sample with about 320,000 distinct CDR3 sequences, approximately 17% of them seen once. The sample consisted of blood. Every receptor here comes from a man aged 30-40 years with Graves' hyperthyroidism. CDR3s include the opening cysteine and the closing phenylalanine or tryptophan. Each record gives: V gene, J gene, CDR3 protein.

v_call: TRBV18; j_call: TRBJ1-6; cdr3_aa: CASSPLDRSNSPLHF
v_call: TRBV5-4; j_call: TRBJ1-2; cdr3_aa: CASSTDDIYGYTF
v_call: TRBV11-3; j_call: TRBJ2-7; cdr3_aa: CASSLELDLHEQYF
v_call: TRBV10-1; j_call: TRBJ2-7; cdr3_aa: CASSEGTGDNEQYF
v_call: TRBV6-6; j_call: TRBJ1-1; cdr3_aa: CASSYSFRGRNTEAFF
v_call: TRBV28; j_call: TRBJ1-5; cdr3_aa: CASSLGSGGGNQPQHF
v_call: TRBV30; j_call: TRBJ1-5; cdr3_aa: CAWGGGSNQPQHF
v_call: TRBV7-3; j_call: TRBJ2-2; cdr3_aa: CASSPHRDGTGELFF
v_call: TRBV15; j_call: TRBJ2-7; cdr3_aa: CATSRGGRPQGEQYF
v_call: TRBV12-3/TRBV12-4; j_call: TRBJ2-4; cdr3_aa: CASSPRDNKNIQYF
v_call: TRBV20-1; j_call: TRBJ2-7; cdr3_aa: CSAAGPSTVYEQYF
v_call: TRBV5-1; j_call: TRBJ2-7; cdr3_aa: CASSLNGADEQYF
v_call: TRBV24-1; j_call: TRBJ2-1; cdr3_aa: CATSDFRGSGRANEQFF
v_call: TRBV24-1; j_call: TRBJ2-3; cdr3_aa: CATSEGTGPTDTQYF
v_call: TRBV6-1; j_call: TRBJ2-2; cdr3_aa: CASSHKRGLAGAGELFF
v_call: TRBV27; j_call: TRBJ2-2; cdr3_aa: CAPAELFF
v_call: TRBV12-3/TRBV12-4; j_call: TRBJ1-1; cdr3_aa: CASSLLGSTTRNTEAFF
v_call: TRBV11-2; j_call: TRBJ2-3; cdr3_aa: CASSSLAEGTDTQYF
v_call: TRBV27; j_call: TRBJ1-5; cdr3_aa: CASSIISGVSNQPQHF
v_call: TRBV5-4; j_call: TRBJ2-5; cdr3_aa: CASSSQGVDETQYF
v_call: TRBV28; j_call: TRBJ2-7; cdr3_aa: CASSLGLAGEQYF
v_call: TRBV19; j_call: TRBJ2-7; cdr3_aa: CATQTGGEQYF
v_call: TRBV7-9; j_call: TRBJ2-3; cdr3_aa: CASSFSRDTDTQYF
v_call: TRBV20-1; j_call: TRBJ2-7; cdr3_aa: CSGKGQGFSYEQYF
v_call: TRBV28; j_call: TRBJ2-7; cdr3_aa: CASSLTSEPYEQYF
v_call: TRBV20-1; j_call: TRBJ2-1; cdr3_aa: CSAMGPSGSDNEQFF
v_call: TRBV18; j_call: TRBJ2-7; cdr3_aa: CASSPSPSYEQYF
v_call: TRBV19; j_call: TRBJ1-1; cdr3_aa: CASSIAQGIRTSEAFF
v_call: TRBV6-2/TRBV6-3; j_call: TRBJ1-1; cdr3_aa: CASSYVAGWDTEAFF
v_call: TRBV20-1; j_call: TRBJ1-1; cdr3_aa: CSASWGQVEAFF
v_call: TRBV6-5; j_call: TRBJ1-5; cdr3_aa: CASSYSGQGAGNQPQHF
v_call: TRBV2; j_call: TRBJ2-7; cdr3_aa: CASSDRTLVSYEQYF
v_call: TRBV19; j_call: TRBJ2-7; cdr3_aa: CASRGGGDYNYEQYF
v_call: TRBV11-2; j_call: TRBJ2-7; cdr3_aa: CARTVEQYF
v_call: TRBV30; j_call: TRBJ2-1; cdr3_aa: CACTIPGRYNEQFF
v_call: TRBV6-1; j_call: TRBJ2-1; cdr3_aa: CATRGRERINEQFF
v_call: TRBV3-1; j_call: TRBJ1-2; cdr3_aa: CASSQEENYGYTF
v_call: TRBV2; j_call: TRBJ1-5; cdr3_aa: CASSEQGGRSNQPQHF
v_call: TRBV30; j_call: TRBJ2-1; cdr3_aa: CAWKQDQREQFF
v_call: TRBV7-8; j_call: TRBJ2-1; cdr3_aa: CASSLTGERSGEQFF
v_call: TRBV7-8; j_call: TRBJ2-2; cdr3_aa: CASSLVPREGSAGELFF
v_call: TRBV6-1; j_call: TRBJ1-2; cdr3_aa: CASSDFRQGPDYGYTF
v_call: TRBV5-1; j_call: TRBJ1-4; cdr3_aa: CASSSDRRVQTATNEKLFF
v_call: TRBV7-9; j_call: TRBJ2-2; cdr3_aa: CASSLYRGTDTGELFF
v_call: TRBV28; j_call: TRBJ1-1; cdr3_aa: CASRGQTRLEAFF
v_call: TRBV12-5; j_call: TRBJ2-1; cdr3_aa: CASGLVIQLTSGIPYNEQFF
v_call: TRBV24-1; j_call: TRBJ2-3; cdr3_aa: CATSGLRGLQRKEENTDTQYF
v_call: TRBV7-9; j_call: TRBJ2-2; cdr3_aa: CASRRQGITGELFF
v_call: TRBV7-6; j_call: TRBJ1-4; cdr3_aa: CASSLAGTGRDEKLFF
v_call: TRBV3-1; j_call: TRBJ2-5; cdr3_aa: CASSPTGGVETQYF
v_call: TRBV9; j_call: TRBJ1-6; cdr3_aa: CASSIDPGGDSPLHF
v_call: TRBV3-1; j_call: TRBJ2-1; cdr3_aa: CASSQYLTGDNEQFF